Following are 18 T cell receptor beta chains from one sample sequenced in a study of Graves' ophthalmopathy and Graves' hyperthyroidism. Amplified material comprised TCR beta CDR3 regions derived from RNA transcripts. RT-PCR in the first round used HTBI primers; a second-round multiplex PCR followed. TCRdb re-called the multiplex PCR reads through MiXCR, storing one row per CDR3 protein. The table shows 650,000 to 800,000 distinct CDR3 sequences, with 35% to 50% occurring only once. The sample consisted of peripheral blood. Every receptor here comes from an adult man with Graves' ophthalmopathy.

A word on this clonotype: With a much larger clone just one base away, this may be a read error. CDR3 DNA: TGTGCCAGCAGCCTCTTGACAGGAGAGTACGAGCAGTACTTC. It specifies CASSLLTGEYEQYF. The chain uses TRBV7-4 and TRBJ2-7, with D perhaps TRBD1 (6 bases). This CDR3 has 14 residues. V was shortened by 5 bases and J by 4 bases, with 15 bases between the two germline ends. Germline CDR1 reads SGHVT; CDR2 reads SQSDAQ.

This clonotype was picked up many times. The junction departs from germline at one end; a sequencing error may be responsible. The rearrangement links TRBV7-9 to TRBJ1-4; 7 nucleotides line up with TRBD1. CDR1 and CDR2 (germline): SEHNR, FQNEAQ (reference sequence). This CDR3 has 12 amino acids. CDR3 nucleotides: TGTGCCAGCAGCCTGGGCGACAGGGCTCAACTTTTT. It codes for CASSLGDRAQLF.

In the case of this clonotype: Given a much more abundant clone one base away, this may be a read error. The chain employs TRBV15 and TRBJ1-2; D gene uncertain. Germline V gene sequence: CDR1 LNHNV, CDR2 YYDKDF (reference sequence). This CDR3 is 15 amino acids long. The CDR3 nucleotides are TGTGCCACCAGCAGAGTCTCTAATTCTAACTATGACTACACCTTC. Translated, it gives CATSRVSNSNYDYTF.

This chain uses TRBV7-9 with TRBJ2-7; D is perhaps TRBD2 (5 bases). Germline V lookup: CDR1 SEHNR, CDR2 FQNEAQ (reference sequence). V lost 5 bases to trimming and J lost 3 bases, with 14 bases between them. The CDR3 extends over 14 amino acids. This CDR3 is CASSHPSGGYEQYF. CDR3 DNA sequence: TGTGCCAGCAGCCATCCATCAGGAGGCTACGAGCAGTACTTC.

The table lists this clonotype with many counts. The V call is TRBV9, the J call TRBJ2-2; D might be TRBD2 (5 bases). Per germline, CDR1 SGDLS and CDR2 YYNGEE. V lost 0 bases, J lost 7 bases, and 7 bases lay in between. The CDR3 contains 13 residues. CDR3 residues: CASSVVEGGELFF. Here the CDR3 DNA reads TGTGCCAGCAGCGTAGTTGAGGGCGGGGAGCTGTTTTTT.

This clonotype was found many times. The chain employs TRBV10-3 and TRBJ1-5; 8 bases match TRBD1. CDR3 length: 15 amino acids. Trimming cost V 4 bases and J 6 bases; bases outside gene matches: 8. Looked up from germline, CDR1 is ENHRY and CDR2 is SYGVKD. CDR3 nucleotides: TGTGCCATCAGTGGAAGCCAGGGGGCGGGTCAGCCCCAGCATTTT. This encodes CAISGSQGAGQPQHF.

This chain uses TRBV25-1 with TRBJ1-1, with D possibly matching TRBD1 (6 bases). The V end was cut by 8 bases, the J end by 1 base, with 20 bases between. CDR1 and CDR2 (germline): MGHDK, SYGVNS. This CDR3 spans 16 amino acids. Here the CDR3 DNA reads TGTGCCAGCCTTGGGGGCACACAGGGACGGAACACTGAAGCTTTCTTT. It is translated as CASLGGTQGRNTEAFF.

On this clonotype: A clone one base away is much larger, so this may be a read error. The gene calls are TRBV20-1 and TRBJ1-2, with 8 bases identical to TRBD1. This CDR3 has 13 residues. Trimming at V came to 6 bases and at J to 13 bases, leaving 16 bases not matched to a gene. Germline-derived CDR1 and CDR2 are DFQATT and SNEGSKA (reference sequence). The CDR3 loop reads CSAASGTGPSCTF. As DNA, the CDR3 is TGCAGTGCCGCCTCCGGGACAGGCCCGAGCTGCACCTTC.

The V gene is TRBV29-1, the J gene TRBJ2-2, with a tentative D call TRBD2 (5 bases). CDR1 is SQVTM, CDR2 ANQGSEA, per germline. The V end was cut by 8 bases, the J end by 4 bases, with 11 bases between. This CDR3 spans 12 amino acids. The chain's CDR3 is CSSGSGTGELFF. The CDR3 bases are TGCAGCTCGGGGTCGGGCACCGGGGAGCTGTTTTTT.

For this clonotype: A much larger clonotype is one base distant, so this may be a read error. V and J are TRBV20-1 and TRBJ1-6; D unclear. V lost 0 bases and J 0 bases, leaving 9 bases between the germline ends. Per germline, CDR1 DFQATT and CDR2 SNEGSKA (reference sequence). The CDR3 is 16 amino acids. CDR3 loop: CSARDVQSSYNSPLHF. As DNA, the CDR3 is TGCAGTGCTAGAGATGTACAGAGCTCCTATAATTCACCCCTCCACTTT.

CDR3 bases: TGTGCCATCAGTGAGTCTCGGATAGCGGCAGGGCTGTACGAGCAGTACTTC. This gives the protein CAISESRIAAGLYEQYF. The chain recombines TRBV10-3 with TRBJ2-7; D possibly corresponds to TRBD2 (6 bases). CDR1 is ENHRY and CDR2 is SYGVKD in the germline V gene. The V end lost 0 bases, the J end lost 4 bases, and 19 bases lay between the germline ends. This CDR3 has 17 amino acids.

Points on this clonotype: This clone may be a read error of a much larger clone one base away. This chain joins TRBV4-1 and TRBJ1-6; no firm D call. V lost 1 base to trimming and J lost 7 bases, with 8 bases between them. Germline V CDR1 and CDR2: MGHRA, YSYEKL. This CDR3 is 14 amino acids long. CDR3 protein: CASSQVAGNSPLHF. The CDR3 DNA is TGCGCCAGCAGCCAAGTGGCTGGAAATTCACCCCTCCACTTT.

This clonotype was detected ten times or more. The chain has TRBV6-6 and TRBJ2-5; no firm D call. Looked up from germline, CDR1 is MNHNY and CDR2 is SVGAGI (reference sequence). The CDR3 has 14 residues. The ends were cut back, 8 bases at V and 2 bases at J, with 15 bases in the middle. The CDR3 loop reads CASFSPGSQETQYF. Written as DNA, the CDR3 is TGTGCCAGCTTTAGCCCGGGTTCACAAGAGACCCAGTACTTC.

J is TRBJ2-7 and V is TRBV2, with 7 bases lining up with TRBD1. This CDR3 has 14 residues. J lost 6 bases, V lost 8 bases, and 13 bases had no gene match. CDR1 and CDR2 (germline): SNHLY, FYNNEI. The CDR3 coding sequence is TGTGCCAGCGTTGCCGAGACAGGGCCGGGCGAGCAGTACTTC. This gives the protein CASVAETGPGEQYF.

This clonotype was recorded at least ten times. The CDR3 DNA reads as TGCAGCGTTGTAACAACCGGACTCTCTGGAAACACCATATATTTT. This gives the protein CSVVTTGLSGNTIYF. V is TRBV29-1 and J is TRBJ1-3; unclear D gene. Trimming shortened V by 4 bases and J by 0 bases, and 13 bases separated the two germline ends. Looked up from germline, CDR1 is SQVTM and CDR2 is ANQGSEA. There are 15 residues in the CDR3.

This clonotype was detected a few times. The chain uses TRBV20-1 and TRBJ1-2, with D possibly matching TRBD1 (5 bases). Germline V gene data show CDR1 as DFQATT and CDR2 as SNEGSKA (reference sequence). The CDR3 has 12 residues. V was clipped by 6 bases and J by 3 bases, with 11 bases between them. CDR3 in amino acids: CSAREQDYGYTF. The CDR3 DNA reads as TGCAGTGCCCGGGAACAGGACTATGGCTACACCTTC.

The chain uses TRBV19 and TRBJ1-6; the D is unclear. Trimming pared 3 bases from V and 7 bases from J, leaving 10 bases between. This CDR3 region has 14 residues. CDR1 and CDR2 from the germline V gene are LNHDA and SQIVND (reference sequence). The CDR3 sequence is CASSINTANSPLHF. The CDR3 coding sequence is TGTGCCAGTAGTATCAATACAGCAAATTCACCCCTCCACTTT.

Comments on this clonotype: This may arise from a read error, as a much more abundant clone is one base away. The chain carries TRBV5-1 and TRBJ2-7; TRBD2 aligns across 11 bases. The trim removed 4 bases at V and 2 bases at J, leaving 8 bases unmatched. The germline V gene has CDR1 SGHRS and CDR2 YFSETQ. The CDR3 covers 16 residues. DNA for the CDR3: TGCGCCAGCAGCAGGGGCGGGACTAGCGGAACCTACGAGCAGTACTTC. Protein product: CASSRGGTSGTYEQYF.